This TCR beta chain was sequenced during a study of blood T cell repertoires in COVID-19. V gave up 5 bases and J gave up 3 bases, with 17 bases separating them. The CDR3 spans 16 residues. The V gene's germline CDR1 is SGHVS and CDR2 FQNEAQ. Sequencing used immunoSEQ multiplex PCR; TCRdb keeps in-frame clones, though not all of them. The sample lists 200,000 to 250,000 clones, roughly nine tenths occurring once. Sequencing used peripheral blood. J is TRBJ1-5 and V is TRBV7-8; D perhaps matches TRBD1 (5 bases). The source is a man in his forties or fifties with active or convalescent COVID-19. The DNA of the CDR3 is TGTGCCAGCAGCCCAACCGATGGAGGGGTCAATCAGCCCCAGCATTTT. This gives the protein CASSPTDGGVNQPQHF.